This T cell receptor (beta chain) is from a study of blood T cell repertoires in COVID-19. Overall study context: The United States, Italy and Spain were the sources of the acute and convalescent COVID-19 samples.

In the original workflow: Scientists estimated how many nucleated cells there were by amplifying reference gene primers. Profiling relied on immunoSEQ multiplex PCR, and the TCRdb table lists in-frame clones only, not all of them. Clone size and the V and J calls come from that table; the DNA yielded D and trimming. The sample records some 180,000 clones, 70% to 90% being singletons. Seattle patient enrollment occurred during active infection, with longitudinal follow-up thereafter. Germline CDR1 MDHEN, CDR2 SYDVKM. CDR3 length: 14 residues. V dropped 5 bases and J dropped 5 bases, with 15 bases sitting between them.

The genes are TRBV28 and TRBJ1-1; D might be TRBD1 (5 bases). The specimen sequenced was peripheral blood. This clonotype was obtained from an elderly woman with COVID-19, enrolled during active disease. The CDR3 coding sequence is TGTGCCAGCAGTAGCCGGGGGACGAGGACTGAAGCTTTCTTT. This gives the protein CASSSRGTRTEAFF. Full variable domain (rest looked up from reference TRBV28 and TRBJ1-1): DVKVTQSSRYLVKRTGEKVFLECVQDMDHENMFWYRQDPGLGLRLIYFSYDVKMKEKGDIPEGYSVSREKKERFSLILESASTNQTSMYLCASSSRGTRTEAFFGQGTRLTVV.